This is a list of T cell receptor beta chains from one sample in a study of shared clonotypes between healthy human individuals. TCRdb's table, derived via immunoSEQ multiplex PCR, lists solely in-frame clones and lacks some. The data show roughly 520,000 clones, 95% to 96% seen once. Sequencing was performed on naive CD4+ T cells sorted from blood. The receptors come from a woman in her twenties or thirties in good health. The CDR3 runs from the conserved cysteine through the conserved F or W. A D gene is named only where the DNA matches it firmly.

.,14,TRBJ1-1,TRBV30,CAWSVTGMNTEAFF
TRBD1,15,TRBJ1-1,TRBV11-3,CASSYTGGAGTEAFF
.,16,TRBJ2-1,TRBV28,CATTRLGVVGYNEQFF
.,14,TRBJ1-1,TRBV19,CASSMGDEDTEAFF
.,12,TRBJ2-7,TRBV2,CASSVQSYEQYF
.,14,TRBJ2-7,TRBV9,CASSVTAVTYEQYF
TRBD2,15,TRBJ2-3,TRBV11-3,CASSLGTSPHDTQYF
.,12,TRBJ1-1,TRBV29-1,CSVEEGTIKAFF
.,15,TRBJ2-7,TRBV4-2,CASSQGSTESYEQYF
TRBD2,16,TRBJ2-1,TRBV27,CASTQASGSLGNEQFF
.,13,TRBJ2-7,TRBV7-2,CASSLFREGEQYF
.,14,TRBJ2-3,TRBV29-1,CSVERQGSTDTQYF
TRBD1,18,TRBJ2-7,TRBV29-1,CSVPSGTGAASGHYEQYF
TRBD2,15,TRBJ2-5,TRBV28,CASSLMASGAWEQYF
.,13,TRBJ1-2,TRBV13,CASTPPDQEGYTF
.,12,TRBJ2-7,TRBV11-2,CASRPPGGEQYF
.,14,TRBJ2-5,TRBV7-6,CASGPWETEETQYF
.,15,TRBJ2-7,TRBV11-2,CASSLAAGDSYEQYF
.,13,TRBJ2-3,TRBV5-4,CASSLSNPDTQYF
.,14,TRBJ2-2,TRBV14,CASSQVGGPGELFF
.,13,TRBJ2-2,TRBV10-2,CASSRGYNGELFF
TRBD1,14,TRBJ2-3,TRBV28,CASAGTGNTDTQYF
.,13,TRBJ1-5,TRBV6-1,CASRGGPAWPQHF
.,17,TRBJ2-2,TRBV13,CASSRPLEGARTGELFF
.,11,TRBJ2-5,TRBV20-1,CSSRWQETQYF
.,16,TRBJ2-7,TRBV5-4,CASSSGSRFLGGEQYF
TRBD1,18,TRBJ2-5,TRBV6-4,CASSGQGAPSRVEETQYF
.,13,TRBJ2-3,TRBV19,CASSRGNTDTQYF
TRBD1,16,TRBJ2-2,TRBV6-1,CASSAGTGPNTGELFF
.,13,TRBJ1-6,TRBV4-1,CASSHPSGSPGVF
TRBD2,17,TRBJ2-4,TRBV5-6,CASSAGIAGGFKNIQYF
TRBD1,14,TRBJ1-3,TRBV6-6,CASTSTGQGNTIYF
.,13,TRBJ2-7,TRBV28,CALGGGAPYEQYF
TRBD1,14,TRBJ2-7,TRBV5-1,CASSLQGDSYEQYF
.,15,TRBJ1-3,TRBV5-6,CASSSLWGSGNTIYF
.,14,TRBJ2-3,TRBV5-4,CASSSRTVADTQYF
.,15,TRBJ1-1,TRBV18,CASSPRRGFDTEAFF
TRBD2,16,TRBJ2-1,TRBV19,CASSAVAGGPGNEQFF
.,16,TRBJ1-2,TRBV5-1,CASSLGPGRSNYGYTF
.,14,TRBJ1-5,TRBV28,CASSHPTGTQPQHF
.,14,TRBJ2-5,TRBV29-1,CSVDTYGSQETQYF
.,13,TRBJ1-6,TRBV7-9,CASSADGDSPLHF
TRBD1,16,TRBJ2-7,TRBV6-1,CASSEGTGGLSYEQYF
TRBD2,18,TRBJ2-5,TRBV5-1,CASSLATSGRADSKTQYF
TRBD2,17,TRBJ2-5,TRBV5-1,CASSPKGSSGRTGEQYF
.,12,TRBJ2-1,TRBV19,CASSIRGAEQFF
TRBD1,15,TRBJ1-1,TRBV27,CASSSDRGPNTEAFF
.,13,TRBJ1-2,TRBV10-3,CAISETANYGYTF
TRBD1,14,TRBJ1-4,TRBV19,CASSSQGLNEKLFF
.,11,TRBJ1-1,TRBV20-1,CSPGTGGAAFF
TRBD1,18,TRBJ1-5,TRBV27,CASSRKFPSGGSNQPQHF
.,15,TRBJ2-4,TRBV19,CASSRAAAAKNIQYF
.,11,TRBJ2-5,TRBV7-6,CASSREETQYF
.,14,TRBJ2-1,TRBV18,CASSLLGGDNEQFF
.,13,TRBJ1-3,TRBV30,CAWELTSGNTIYF